The entry below describes one TCR beta chain. No antigen is known for it. This sample was included in a study of T cell responses to AZD1222 COVID-19 vaccine. Study observations and caveats: Females made up more of the donors, who were largely white British, and clonal diversity may have come out too low.

Assay: immunoSEQ multiplex PCR; the TCRdb copy retains only in-frame clones and omits some. The table lists around 150,000 clones, around 93% of them singletons. V gave up 6 bases and J gave up 9 bases, with 9 bases separating them. Germline V CDR1 and CDR2: MNHEY, SVGEGT. CDR3 length equals 11 residues. Whether given at about 4 or about 12 weeks, second doses were pooled. This TCR was recovered from an adult who received the AZD1222 COVID-19 vaccine. The V call is TRBV6-2 or TRBV6-3, the J call TRBJ1-5; D remains unclear. This specimen consisted of peripheral blood, obtained 28 days after the second AZD1222 dose. The CDR3 sequence: CASSQGGPQHF. The CDR3 coding sequence is TGTGCCAGCAGCCAAGGAGGGCCCCAGCATTTT.